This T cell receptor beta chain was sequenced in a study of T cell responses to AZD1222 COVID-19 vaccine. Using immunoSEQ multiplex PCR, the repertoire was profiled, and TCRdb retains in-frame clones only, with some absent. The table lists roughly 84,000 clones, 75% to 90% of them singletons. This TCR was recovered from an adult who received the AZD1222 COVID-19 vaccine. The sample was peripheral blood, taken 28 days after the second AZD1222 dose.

The CDR3 region is CASSPREARNTEAFF. CDR3 DNA: TGTGCCAGCAGCCCGAGGGAGGCGAGAAACACTGAAGCTTTCTTT. The V gene is TRBV7-9, the J gene TRBJ1-1; D is unresolved. The CDR3 totals 15 residues. Germline CDR1 reads SEHNR; CDR2 reads FQNEAQ (reference sequence). Trimming cost V 5 bases and J 2 bases, with 15 bases left between them.